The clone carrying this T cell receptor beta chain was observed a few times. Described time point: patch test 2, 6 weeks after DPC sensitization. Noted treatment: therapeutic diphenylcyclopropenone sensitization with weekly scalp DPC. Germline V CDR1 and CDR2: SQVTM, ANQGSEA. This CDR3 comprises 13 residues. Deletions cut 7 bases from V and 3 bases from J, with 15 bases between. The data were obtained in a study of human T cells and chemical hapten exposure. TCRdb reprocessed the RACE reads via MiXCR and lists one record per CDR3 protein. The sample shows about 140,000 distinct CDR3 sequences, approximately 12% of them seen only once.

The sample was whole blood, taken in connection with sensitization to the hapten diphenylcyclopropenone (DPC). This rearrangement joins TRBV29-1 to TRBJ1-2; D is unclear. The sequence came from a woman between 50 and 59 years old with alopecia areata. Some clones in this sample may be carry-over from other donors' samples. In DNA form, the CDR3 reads TGCAGCGCCCCAGACGGAAAGGACTATGGCTACACCTTC. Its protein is CSAPDGKDYGYTF.